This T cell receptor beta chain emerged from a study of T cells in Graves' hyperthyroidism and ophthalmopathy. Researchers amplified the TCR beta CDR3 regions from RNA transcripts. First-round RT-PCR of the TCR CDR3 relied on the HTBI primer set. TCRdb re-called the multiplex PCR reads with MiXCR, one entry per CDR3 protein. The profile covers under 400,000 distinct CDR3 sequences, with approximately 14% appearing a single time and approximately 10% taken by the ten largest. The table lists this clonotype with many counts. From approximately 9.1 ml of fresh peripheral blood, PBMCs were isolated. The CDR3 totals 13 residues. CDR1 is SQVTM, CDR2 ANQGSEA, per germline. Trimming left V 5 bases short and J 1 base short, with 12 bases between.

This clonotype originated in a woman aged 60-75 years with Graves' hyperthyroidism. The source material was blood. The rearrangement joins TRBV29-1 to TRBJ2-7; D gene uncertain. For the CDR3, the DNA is TGCAGCGTTCTACAGCGCCAATCCTACGAGCAGTACTTC. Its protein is CSVLQRQSYEQYF.